A single T cell receptor (beta chain) is shown here with its context. Method: immunoSEQ multiplex PCR; TCRdb's copy keeps in-frame clones and lacks some. The repertoire holds tens of thousands of clones, 85% to 95% seen once, with just over 0.65% in the top ten. The data belong to a study of T cell changes during pregnancy in multiple sclerosis. With 3 bases removed from V and 4 bases from J, the gap between germline ends came to 14 bases. The CDR3 is 15 amino acids. Germline V gene sequence: CDR1 SGHRS, CDR2 YFSETQ. The chain employs TRBV5-1 and TRBJ1-3; TRBD1 might be the D (6 bases). This specimen consisted of CD4+ T cells from peripheral blood mononuclear cells, obtained in the third trimester of pregnancy. The source is a female donor with multiple sclerosis, enrolled in a pregnancy study. CDR3: CASSSGLGAGNTIYF. CDR3 nucleotide sequence: TGCGCCAGCAGCTCGGGGCTGGGGGCCGGAAACACCATATATTTT. Using reference TRBV5-1 and TRBJ1-3 for the parts outside the CDR3, the full variable domain is KAGVTQTPRYLIKTRGQQVTLSCSPISGHRSVSWYQQTPGQGLQFLFEYFSETQRNKGNFPGRFSGRQFSNSRSEMNVSTLELGDSALYLCASSSGLGAGNTIYFGEGSWLTVV.